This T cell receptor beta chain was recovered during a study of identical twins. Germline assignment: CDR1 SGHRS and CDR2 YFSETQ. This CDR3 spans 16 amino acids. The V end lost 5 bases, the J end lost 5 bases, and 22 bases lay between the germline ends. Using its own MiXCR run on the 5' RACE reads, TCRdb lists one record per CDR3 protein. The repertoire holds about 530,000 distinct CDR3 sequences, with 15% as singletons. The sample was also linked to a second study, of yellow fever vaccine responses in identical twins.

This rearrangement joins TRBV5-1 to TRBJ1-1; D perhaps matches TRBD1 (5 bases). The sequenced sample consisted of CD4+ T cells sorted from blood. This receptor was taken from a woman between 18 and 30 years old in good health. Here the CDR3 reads CASRLDSSSMGTEAFF. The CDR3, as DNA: TGCGCCAGCAGACTCGACAGTTCGTCAATGGGTACTGAAGCTTTCTTT.